Presented here are 14 T cell receptor beta chains from one specimen sequenced in a study of cytomegalovirus exposure and HLA in healthy donors. Primers: 60 Vbeta forward and 13 Jbeta reverse. Profiling relied on immunoSEQ multiplex PCR, and the TCRdb table lists in-frame clones only, not all of them. This sample has roughly 110,000 clones, with about two thirds found just once. Material: PBMCs. These TCRs come from a female donor in good health and CMV-seronegative.

The chain has TRBV30 and TRBJ2-5; the D gene is possibly TRBD1 (5 bases). V shed 4 bases and J shed 6 bases, with 9 bases lying between them. CDR1 is GTSNPN, CDR2 SVGIG, per germline (reference sequence). CDR3 length: 11 residues. The CDR3 spells CAWIRGKTQYF. DNA for the CDR3: TGTGCCTGGATTAGGGGTAAGACCCAGTACTTC.

J is TRBJ2-1 and V is TRBV5-1; 10 positions agree with TRBD2. The CDR3 totals 15 residues. Unmatched junction bases numbered 9, after V lost 5 bases and J lost 7 bases. The V gene's germline CDR1 is SGHRS and CDR2 YFSETQ. CDR3 bases: TGCGCCAGCAGTTCGCTAGCGGGAGTGGGGAATGAGCAGTTCTTC. Translated: CASSSLAGVGNEQFF.

The V and J genes are TRBV7-2 and TRBJ2-5; 7 nucleotides agree with TRBD2. This CDR3 contains 14 residues. The V and J ends lost 4 bases and 1 base, in that order; junction bases with no gene match: 3. Germline CDR1 SGHTA, CDR2 FQGNSA. CDR3: CASSYASGQETQYF. DNA of the CDR3: TGTGCCAGCAGCTACGCTAGCGGCCAAGAGACCCAGTACTTC.

This clone has more than one count but fewer than ten. V usage is TRBV5-4 and J usage is TRBJ2-5, with a weak D call TRBD1 (6 bases). Trimming stripped 6 bases from V and 4 bases from J, with 16 bases between. Germline values: CDR1 SGHNT, CDR2 YYREEE (reference sequence). CDR3 size: 14 residues. Written as DNA, the CDR3 is TGTGCCAGCAAATTCGGTCAGGGGCGAGAGACCCAGTACTTC. Protein: CASKFGQGRETQYF.

As concerns this clone: At one of its ends the junction is not consistent with the germline gene, which may arise from a read error. This chain uses TRBV7-7 with TRBJ2-2, with D perhaps matching TRBD2 (5 bases). Germline V gene lookup returns CDR1 SSHAT and CDR2 FNYEAQ (reference sequence). The CDR3 spans 18 residues. Here the CDR3 reads CASSLAPGGSSYTGELFF. As DNA, the CDR3 is TGTGCTAGCAGCTTAGCCCCGGGCGGGTCTTCTTACACCGGGGAGCTGTTTTTT.

This clone was seen just once. Other DNA sequences in this specimen translate into the identical CDR3. V gene TRBV10-3 combines with J gene TRBJ2-7; 11 bases are a match to TRBD2. V gave up 6 bases and J gave up 1 base; unmatched junction bases: 2. The CDR3 is 14 amino acids. Germline V gives CDR1 ENHRY, CDR2 SYGVKD. The chain's CDR3 is CAIRGTSGSYEQYF. As DNA, the CDR3 is TGTGCCATCAGGGGGACTAGCGGTTCCTACGAGCAGTACTTC.

V usage is TRBV25-1 and J usage is TRBJ2-7, with 10 bases that match TRBD1. This CDR3 contains 16 residues. Germline V gives CDR1 MGHDK, CDR2 SYGVNS. V was pared by 2 bases and J by 7 bases, with 11 bases of the junction left unmatched. The CDR3 loop reads CASSEPGTGAPKEQYF. The CDR3 DNA follows: TGTGCCAGCAGTGAACCCGGGACAGGGGCTCCGAAAGAGCAGTACTTC.

The chain uses TRBV5-1 and TRBJ1-2; TRBD1 might be the D (5 bases). There are 13 residues in the CDR3. Deletions cut 1 base from V and 3 bases from J, with 7 bases between. Germline loops: CDR1 SGHRS, CDR2 YFSETQ. The CDR3 DNA follows: TGCGCCAGCAGCTTGCAGGGTTACTATGGCTACACCTTC. The encoded protein is CASSLQGYYGYTF.

V and J are TRBV29-1 and TRBJ2-3; 7 bases agree with TRBD2. This CDR3 comprises 14 residues. The V segment lost 4 bases and the J segment 0 bases; nucleotides outside the gene matches: 4. The germline CDR1 and CDR2 sequences are SQVTM and ANQGSEA. CDR3: CSVVRRESTDTQYF. In nucleotides, the CDR3 is TGCAGCGTTGTAAGGCGGGAGAGCACAGATACGCAGTATTTT.

The V and J genes are TRBV28 and TRBJ2-5; the D gene is possibly TRBD2 (6 bases). Germline assignment: CDR1 MDHEN and CDR2 SYDVKM. V was pared by 10 bases and J by 5 bases, with 17 bases between. The CDR3 extends over 13 amino acids. CDR3 residues: CAIRGGGRETQYF. As DNA, the CDR3 is TGTGCCATTAGGGGCGGAGGGCGGGAGACCCAGTACTTC.

The rearrangement links TRBV18 to TRBJ2-3; 14 nucleotides agree with TRBD2. Trimming cost V 1 base and J 1 base; bases outside gene matches: 7. The CDR3 runs 19 residues. Germline assignment: CDR1 KGHSH and CDR2 LQKENI. This chain's CDR3 is CASSPLRLAGGPGTDTQYF. The CDR3 DNA follows: TGTGCCAGCTCACCACTTCGACTAGCGGGAGGGCCTGGCACAGATACGCAGTATTTT.

CDR3 protein: CASSLGAGSDEKLFF. CDR3 in DNA: TGCGCCAGCAGCTTGGGCGCAGGGTCGGATGAAAAACTGTTTTTT. The chain recombines TRBV5-1 with TRBJ1-4, with D perhaps matching TRBD1 (5 bases). From germline, CDR1 is SGHRS and CDR2 YFSETQ. The V end lost 0 bases, the J end lost 6 bases, and 12 bases lay between the germline ends. The CDR3 totals 15 residues.

This chain joins TRBV7-9 and TRBJ1-4; a possible D gene is TRBD1 (6 bases). The CDR3 sequence is 16 residues long. V lost 6 bases to trimming and J lost 0 bases, with 14 bases between them. Germline V gene data show CDR1 as SEHNR and CDR2 as FQNEAQ (reference sequence). The CDR3 region has the DNA TGTGCCAGCAGGGAACAGGGAGCCGCAACTAATGAAAAACTGTTTTTT. Translating gives CASREQGAATNEKLFF.

With respect to this clone: Compared with germline, one end of the junction differs, possibly owing to a read error. V and J are TRBV30 and TRBJ1-3; the match to TRBD1 covers 8 bases. This CDR3 comprises 9 residues. CDR1 and CDR2 (germline): GTSNPN, SVGIG (reference sequence). The CDR3 DNA sequence: TGTGCCTGGGGATCGGGACAGGTCTTT. Translation: CAWGSGQVF.